The 6 T cell receptor beta chains listed next were all sequenced from one sample in a study of control samples from healthy donors and cancer patients. Generated by immunoSEQ multiplex PCR, the TCRdb table keeps only in-frame clones and is missing some. This table has 80,000 or so clones, 91% appearing once. Sequencing input: blood. The receptors originated from a man in his fifties or sixties in good health.

The chain recombines TRBV27 with TRBJ2-7; D is undetermined. The ends were cut back, 3 bases at V and 0 bases at J, with 9 bases in the middle. In germline, CDR1 is MNHEY, CDR2 SMNVEV (reference sequence). The CDR3 is 14 residues long. The CDR3 region has the DNA TGTGCCAGCAGTTTCCAGGCGAGCTCCTACGAGCAGTACTTC. Translated: CASSFQASSYEQYF.

This clone is a singleton in its sample. This sequence joins TRBV6-6 and TRBJ1-1, with a weak D call TRBD1 (6 bases). Trimming left V 6 bases short and J 4 bases short, with 9 bases between. The CDR3 totals 12 residues. The germline gives CDR1 MNHNY, CDR2 SVGAGI (reference sequence). The CDR3 nucleotides read TGTGCCAGCAGCGGGGGCCTCACTGAAGCTTTCTTT. Residues: CASSGGLTEAFF.

The chain joins TRBV2 to TRBJ1-1; TRBD1 aligns across 8 bases. CDR3 length: 10 residues. Germline values: CDR1 SNHLY, CDR2 FYNNEI. J was trimmed by 8 bases and V by 8 bases; bases with no gene match: 1. The chain's CDR3 is CASRTGEAFF. CDR3 coding DNA: TGTGCCAGCCGGACAGGGGAAGCTTTCTTT.

This clone was detected only a few times. V usage is TRBV11-2 and J usage is TRBJ2-7, with 7 nucleotides matching TRBD2. Germline loops: CDR1 SGHAT, CDR2 FQNNGV. The CDR3 has 15 residues. The J segment lost 3 bases and the V segment lost 1 base, leaving 6 bases of the junction unmatched. The chain's CDR3 is CASSLGLGGGYEQYF. For the CDR3, the DNA is TGTGCCAGCAGCTTAGGTCTGGGCGGGGGCTACGAGCAGTACTTC.

This clone has just a few counts. J is TRBJ2-3 and V is TRBV7-9, with 7 bases that match TRBD1. The germline gives CDR1 SEHNR, CDR2 FQNEAQ (reference sequence). This CDR3 has 16 amino acids. Germline trimming cut 4 bases from V and 5 bases from J; bases unmatched to any gene: 12. The CDR3 here is CASSYRTGGLKDTQYF. The CDR3 DNA is TGTGCCAGCAGCTATAGGACAGGAGGCCTCAAAGATACGCAGTATTTT.

The chain couples TRBV7-2 to TRBJ1-4; TRBD1 agrees at 7 bases. Germline V lookup: CDR1 SGHTA, CDR2 FQGNSA. The CDR3 sequence is 14 residues long. The J segment lost 5 bases and the V segment lost 1 base, leaving 1 base of the junction unmatched. CDR3 in amino acids: CASSLVGGNEKLFF. In DNA, the CDR3 is TGTGCCAGCAGCTTAGTAGGGGGCAATGAAAAACTGTTTTTT.